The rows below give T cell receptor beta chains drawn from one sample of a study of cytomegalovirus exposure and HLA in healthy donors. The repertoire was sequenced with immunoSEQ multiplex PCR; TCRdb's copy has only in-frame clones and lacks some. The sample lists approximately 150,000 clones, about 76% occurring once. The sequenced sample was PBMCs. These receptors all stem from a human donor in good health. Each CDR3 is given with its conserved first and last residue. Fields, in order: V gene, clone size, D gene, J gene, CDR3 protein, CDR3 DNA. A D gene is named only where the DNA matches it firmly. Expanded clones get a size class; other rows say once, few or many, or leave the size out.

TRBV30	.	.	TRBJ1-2	CAWRRGLGDPNYGYTF	TGTGCCTGGAGGAGGGGGTTGGGAGACCCTAACTATGGCTACACCTTC
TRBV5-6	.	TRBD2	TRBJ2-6	CASYPGGSGGANVLTF	TGTGCCAGCTACCCGGGGGGGTCGGGCGGGGCCAACGTCCTGACTTTC
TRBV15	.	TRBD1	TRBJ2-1	CATQSGGVDEQFF	TGTGCCACCCAATCAGGGGGTGTGGATGAGCAGTTCTTC
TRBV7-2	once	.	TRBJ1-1	CASSLQSLNTEAFF	TGTGCCAGCAGCTTACAGTCCCTGAACACTGAAGCTTTCTTT
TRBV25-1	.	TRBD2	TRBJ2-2	CASSESGRDTGELFF	TGTGCCAGCAGTGAATCGGGGAGGGACACCGGGGAGCTGTTTTTT
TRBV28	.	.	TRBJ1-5	CASSSRIQPQHF	TGTGCCAGCAGTTCCAGAATTCAGCCCCAGCATTTT
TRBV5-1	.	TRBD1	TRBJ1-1	CASSFTGGAMNTEAFF	TGCGCCAGCAGCTTCACAGGGGGCGCGATGAACACTGAAGCTTTCTTT
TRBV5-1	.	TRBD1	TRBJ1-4	CASRGTGNEKLFF	TGCGCCAGCAGAGGGACAGGGAACGAAAAACTGTTTTTT
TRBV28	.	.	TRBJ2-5	CASSYGTTIQETQYF	TGTGCCAGCAGTTATGGAACGACTATACAAGAGACCCAGTACTTC
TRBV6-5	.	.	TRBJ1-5	CASSYSAVHPQHF	TGTGCCAGCAGTTACTCGGCGGTCCATCCCCAGCATTTT
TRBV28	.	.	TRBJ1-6	CASSFGYSTVNSPLHF	TGTGCCAGCAGTTTTGGTTACAGTACAGTTAATTCACCCCTCCACTTT
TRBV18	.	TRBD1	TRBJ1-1	CASSPPPRGPPEAFF	TGTGCCAGCTCACCACCTCCCAGGGGGCCCCCTGAAGCTTTCTTT
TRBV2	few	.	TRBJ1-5	CASSPNTGISNQPQHF	TGTGCCAGCAGTCCAAATACAGGGATCAGCAATCAGCCCCAGCATTTT
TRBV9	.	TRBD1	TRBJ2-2	CASSVSGTGAGELFF	TGTGCCAGCAGCGTCTCCGGGACAGGGGCCGGGGAGCTGTTTTTT
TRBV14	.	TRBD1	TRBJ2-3	CASSDTGASTDTQYF	TGTGCCAGCAGCGACACAGGGGCCTCCACAGATACACAGTATTTT
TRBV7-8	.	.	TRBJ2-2	CASSFQGRSGELFF	TGTGCCAGCAGCTTCCAGGGGCGGTCCGGGGAGCTGTTTTTT
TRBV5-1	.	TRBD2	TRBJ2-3	CASSHGLAGNLGTDTQYF	TGCGCCAGCAGTCACGGACTAGCGGGAAACCTCGGGACAGATACGCAGTATTTT
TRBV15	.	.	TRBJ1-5	CATSKSGAKQPQHF	TGTGCCACCAGCAAGTCAGGGGCCAAGCAGCCCCAGCATTTT
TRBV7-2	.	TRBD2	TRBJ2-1	CASSSTSGRADEQFF	TGTGCCAGCAGCTCTACTAGCGGGAGGGCCGATGAGCAGTTCTTC
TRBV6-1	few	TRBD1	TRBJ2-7	CASGPRDRVHEQYF	TGTGCCAGCGGGCCCCGGGACAGGGTCCACGAGCAGTACTTC